This T cell receptor (beta chain) was captured by sequencing in a study of blood T cell repertoires in COVID-19. Overall study: Samples taken during acute and convalescent COVID-19 were collected in the United States, Italy and Spain.

Clones were sequenced by immunoSEQ multiplex PCR, and TCRdb holds only the in-frame ones, with some missing. The sample comprises approximately 190,000 clones, 84% of which are singletons, and under 4% rests with the top ten. The CDR3 loop spans 15 amino acids. Trimming pared 0 bases from V and 5 bases from J, leaving 10 bases between. Germline lookup yields CDR1 MNHNY and CDR2 SVGAGI (reference sequence). Individuals drawn from some 25 US areas were about 18 to 90 years old. V usage is TRBV6-6 and J usage is TRBJ2-2; D ambiguous. This TCR was recovered from a woman in her 30s who had been exposed to COVID-19. Sequencing was done on a sample of PBMCs or T cells enriched from blood (not recorded which). The CDR3 spells CASSYSNIPTGELFF. The CDR3 bases are TGTGCCAGCAGTTACTCGAACATCCCTACCGGGGAGCTGTTTTTT.